This T cell receptor beta chain was obtained from a study of T-cell reconstitution after alpha-beta-depleted transplantation in children. Study-level results: Where some patients showed high TCRbeta diversity at day 60, it came from recipient T cells and thymic progenitors that had survived. One year after transplant, T-cell counts and diversity came mostly from newly produced T cells. About two months after transplant, alpha-beta T cells reportedly came from several hundred expanded graft clones.

Unique molecular identifiers were used to barcode this TCRbeta library. Via MiXCR, TCRdb re-called the PCR reads, giving one row per CDR3 protein. Here the sample spans approximately 430,000 distinct CDR3 sequences, 15% to 20% being singletons. In the case of this clonotype: What it recognizes is unknown.

This clonotype originated in a boy under two years old who had a stem cell transplant for Wiskott-Aldrich syndrome, so the T cells may come from the graft donor. The sample consisted of PBMCs, mostly from graft donor cells, taken 360 days after TCRalphabeta/CD19-depleted stem cell transplant.

The CDR3 bases are TGTGCCAGCAGCCAAGATCACCAAGAGACCCAGTACTTC. Its translation is CASSQDHQETQYF. V gene TRBV14 combines with J gene TRBJ2-5; D remains unclear. The V gene's germline CDR1 is SGHDN and CDR2 FVKESK. The CDR3 has 13 amino acids. V was cut by 0 bases and J by 0 bases, with 2 bases left in between.